By share, the clone carrying this TCR beta chain ranks as medium-sized (0.01 to 0.1%). Its antigen is currently unknown. The record originates from a study of T-cell reconstitution after alpha-beta-depleted transplantation in children. Germline V CDR1 and CDR2: SGHTA, FQGNSA. V lost 7 bases and J lost 3; bases outside the gene matches: 12. This CDR3 has 16 amino acids. Study observations and caveats: By one year post-transplant, T-cell counts and diversity largely arose from T cells that were newly produced.

During its preparation, the TCRbeta library received unique molecular identifiers. TCRdb reprocessed the PCR reads via MiXCR and lists one record per CDR3 protein. The sample carries 29,000 or so distinct CDR3 sequences, 6.3% recorded once. This TCR derives from a male patient between 10 and 17 years old who had a stem cell transplant for acute myeloid leukemia, so the T cells may come from the graft donor. The V and J genes are TRBV7-2 and TRBJ1-3; 7 bases are shared with TRBD1. This sample comprised PBMCs, mostly from graft donor cells, obtained 180 days after TCRalphabeta/CD19-depleted stem cell transplant. The CDR3 reads CASTPDGAGGGNTIYF. CDR3 sequence (DNA): TGTGCCAGCACCCCCGATGGGGCAGGGGGTGGAAACACCATATATTTT.